This entry concerns a single T cell receptor (beta chain). The antigen is unknown. This table comes from immunoSEQ multiplex PCR, and its TCRdb copy is limited to in-frame clones, with some not included. The sample has some 1,900 clones; roughly nine tenths are singletons. This record comes from a study of brain metastases from non-small cell lung cancer. Study-level points and caveats: Fewer infiltrating T cells were found in brain metastases than primaries. TCR repertoires overlapped largely between brain metastases and matched primaries. Expanded T-cell clones appeared in approximately 60% of brain metastases over primaries.

Trimming removed 1 base from V and 1 base from J; junction bases left unmatched: 3. The germline CDR1 and CDR2 sequences are SGDLS and YYNGEE. This CDR3 has 17 residues. The TCR was taken from a donor at least 40 years old with non-small cell lung cancer. This rearrangement joins TRBV9 to TRBJ2-5, with 14 bases fitting TRBD2. The specimen was primary lung tumor tissue. The CDR3 DNA reads TGTGCCAGCAGCGTAACCGGACTAGCGGGGGGCCAAGAGACCCAGTACTTC. Protein product: CASSVTGLAGGQETQYF.